The next 20 T cell receptor beta chains were all read from a single sample in a study of cytomegalovirus exposure and HLA in healthy donors. The PCR used 60 Vbeta and 13 Jbeta primers. The method was immunoSEQ multiplex PCR; TCRdb's version includes in-frame clones alone and lacks a portion of them. The sample records 90,000 to 120,000 clones, 65% to 80% being singletons. Sequenced sample: PBMCs. These receptors came from a male donor in good health and CMV-seronegative.

V is TRBV27 and J is TRBJ1-2; 7 bases map to TRBD1. The CDR3 sequence is 13 residues long. Per the germline V gene, CDR1 is MNHEY and CDR2 is SMNVEV (reference sequence). V lost 0 bases and J lost 6; bases outside the gene matches: 1. The CDR3 coding sequence is TGTGCCAGCAGTTTATCCAGGGGGAATGGCTACACCTTC. The encoded protein is CASSLSRGNGYTF.

The CDR3 DNA follows: TGTGCCAGCAGTACGGACAGGGGGCTGAACACTGAAGCTTTCTTT. Its protein product is CASSTDRGLNTEAFF. The chain has TRBV6-5 and TRBJ1-1; 11 bases map to TRBD1. The V gene's germline CDR1 is MNHEY and CDR2 SVGAGI. Germline trimming cut 5 bases from V and 0 bases from J; bases unmatched to any gene: 2. The CDR3 contains 15 residues.

This chain joins TRBV11-2 and TRBJ2-1; 7 bases match TRBD2. Germline assignment: CDR1 SGHAT and CDR2 FQNNGV. This CDR3 region has 19 residues. V gave up 1 base and J gave up 4 bases; unmatched junction bases: 16. The CDR3, as DNA: TGTGCCAGCAGCTTAGTTAGAGGGAGTGGCGGGAGCGGGTACAATGAGCAGTTCTTC. Its protein product is CASSLVRGSGGSGYNEQFF.

The J gene is TRBJ2-3, the V gene TRBV30; 7 positions match TRBD2. Trimming at V came to 1 base and at J to 1 base, leaving 17 bases not matched to a gene. Per germline, CDR1 GTSNPN and CDR2 SVGIG (reference sequence). The length of the CDR3 is 19 residues. The CDR3 loop reads CAWSAPSWGGGPRTDTQYF. CDR3 sequence (DNA): TGTGCCTGGAGTGCCCCATCCTGGGGGGGAGGGCCCCGCACAGATACGCAGTATTTT.

The CDR3 loop is CASSSSSYEQYF. CDR3 DNA: TGTGCCAGCAGCTCCAGCTCCTACGAGCAGTACTTC. The chain uses TRBV5-4 and TRBJ2-7; no reliable D call. Trimming left V 3 bases short and J 0 bases short, with 4 bases between. Germline V lookup: CDR1 SGHNT, CDR2 YYREEE (reference sequence). This CDR3 has 12 amino acids.

This chain uses TRBV5-8 with TRBJ1-5; unclear D gene. The V end was cut by 0 bases, the J end by 3 bases, with 13 bases between. CDR1 is SGHTS, CDR2 YDEGEE, per germline. CDR3 length equals 16 residues. This CDR3 is CASSLGGTYNNQPQHF. In DNA, the CDR3 is TGTGCCAGCAGCTTGGGTGGTACCTATAACAATCAGCCCCAGCATTTT. Together with reference TRBV5-8 and TRBJ1-5, the CDR3 gives the full variable domain: EAGVTQSPTHLIKTRGQQATLRCSPISGHTSVYWYQQALGLGLQFLLWYDEGEERNRGNFPPRFSGRQFPNYSSELNVNALELEDSALYLCASSLGGTYNNQPQHFGDGTRLSIL.

V is TRBV2 and J is TRBJ2-2; 9 bases map to TRBD2. V trimming: 1 base; J trimming: 7 bases; junction bases outside the gene matches: 4. The CDR3 contains 15 residues. The germline V gene has CDR1 SNHLY and CDR2 FYNNEI. The CDR3, as DNA: TGTGCCAGCAGTGAAGAAGCGGGAGGAATCGGGGAGCTGTTTTTT. This translates into CASSEEAGGIGELFF.

The chain employs TRBV27 and TRBJ2-1; a weak D match, TRBD2 (6 bases). This CDR3 is 15 amino acids long. Trimming stripped 5 bases from V and 6 bases from J, with 17 bases between. Germline V gene lookup returns CDR1 MNHEY and CDR2 SMNVEV (reference sequence). The CDR3: CASSRPGLGGNEQFF. The CDR3 nucleotides read TGTGCCAGCAGTCGACCGGGACTGGGGGGCAATGAGCAGTTCTTC.

V is TRBV10-2 and J is TRBJ2-3; perhaps TRBD1 as D (6 bases). CDR1 is WSHSY, CDR2 SAAADI, per germline. This CDR3 is built from 13 residues. Trimming pared 5 bases from V and 6 bases from J, leaving 12 bases between. The CDR3 nucleotides are TGCGCCAGCAGTCTTGGGGGCTGGGATACGCAGTATTTT. Translating gives CASSLGGWDTQYF.

This sequence joins TRBV5-3 and TRBJ2-7, with D tentatively TRBD2 (6 bases). TRBV5-3 is an ORF for which the function is uncertain. CDR3 length equals 16 residues. V lost 4 bases and J lost 2, with 19 bases in between. The CDR3 protein is CARSVIYGTSTYEQYF. CDR3 nucleotide sequence: TGTGCCAGAAGCGTAATTTACGGGACTTCCACCTACGAGCAGTACTTC.

The V gene is TRBV6-4, the J gene TRBJ1-1; D perhaps matches TRBD1 (6 bases). V lost 2 bases to trimming and J lost 8 bases, with 18 bases between them. This CDR3 is 15 amino acids long. Looked up from germline, CDR1 is MRHNA and CDR2 is SNTAGT. CDR3 protein: CASSDRSFGTSEAFF. CDR3 nucleotide sequence: TGTGCCAGCAGTGACCGATCATTCGGGACAAGCGAAGCTTTCTTT.

A single count supports this clone. CDR3 loop: CSEKLGNTEAFF. The CDR3 coding sequence is TGCAGCGAAAAGCTAGGGAACACTGAAGCTTTCTTT. The chain recombines TRBV29-1 with TRBJ1-1, with D hard to call. V was shortened by 7 bases and J by 1 base, with 10 bases between the two germline ends. Per the germline V gene, CDR1 is SQVTM and CDR2 is ANQGSEA. The CDR3 is 12 residues long.

The V and J genes are TRBV2 and TRBJ2-7, with a possible D match to TRBD2 (5 bases). Germline V gene sequence: CDR1 SNHLY, CDR2 FYNNEI. The CDR3 spans 14 residues. V was clipped by 4 bases and J by 2 bases, with 12 bases between them. The CDR3 is CASSGAGRTYEQYF. The CDR3 coding sequence is TGTGCCAGCAGTGGGGCGGGTCGTACCTACGAGCAGTACTTC.

V usage is TRBV2 and J usage is TRBJ1-4; 7 nucleotides match TRBD1. CDR3 length: 15 amino acids. CDR1 SNHLY and CDR2 FYNNEI come from the germline V gene. Trimming at V came to 8 bases and at J to 0 bases, leaving 6 bases not matched to a gene. This CDR3 reads CASLGGRSTNEKLFF. CDR3 DNA: TGTGCCAGCCTAGGGGGCCGTTCAACTAATGAAAAACTGTTTTTT.

The rearrangement links TRBV7-9 to TRBJ2-1; 12 nucleotides match TRBD2. Germline trimming cut 7 bases from V and 10 bases from J; bases unmatched to any gene: 11. The CDR3 has 15 amino acids. Per the germline V gene, CDR1 is SEHNR and CDR2 is FQNEAQ (reference sequence). DNA for the CDR3: TGTGCCAGCATGCTCCCGGGACTAGCGGGTAAGGAGCAGTTCTTC. Its protein is CASMLPGLAGKEQFF.

The chain recombines TRBV30 with TRBJ1-2; no definite D call. Germline CDR1 is GTSNPN and CDR2 is SVGIG (reference sequence). Trimming removed 0 bases from V and 8 bases from J, with 13 bases in between. CDR3 length: 13 residues. CDR3 in amino acids: CAWSVDHKVGYTF. The DNA for the CDR3 is TGTGCCTGGAGTGTAGATCACAAAGTAGGCTACACCTTC.

This chain uses TRBV20-1 with TRBJ2-5; no clear D gene. The V end lost 2 bases, the J end lost 2 bases, and 3 bases lay between the germline ends. Germline-derived CDR1 and CDR2 are DFQATT and SNEGSKA (reference sequence). There are 11 residues in the CDR3. The CDR3 DNA follows: TGCAGTGCTAGATTACAAGAGACCCAGTACTTC. Its translation is CSARLQETQYF.

This rearrangement joins TRBV27 to TRBJ1-3; maybe TRBD1 (5 bases). This CDR3 has 15 amino acids. The V end was cut by 5 bases, the J end by 3 bases, with 14 bases between. The V gene's germline CDR1 is MNHEY and CDR2 SMNVEV (reference sequence). The CDR3, as DNA: TGTGCCAGCAGTCCCTTTGTGGGGCTTGGAAACACCATATATTTT. Its translation is CASSPFVGLGNTIYF.

The CDR3 region has the DNA TGTGCCAGCAGCAACAGTCTGAGCTACGAGCAGTACTTC. Translating gives CASSNSLSYEQYF. This chain links TRBV27 with TRBJ2-7; D is ambiguous. The V gene's germline CDR1 is MNHEY and CDR2 SMNVEV (reference sequence). Trimming left V 6 bases short and J 3 bases short, with 12 bases between. This CDR3 has 13 amino acids.

CDR3 amino acids: CASSLNYEQYF. For the CDR3, the DNA is TGCGCCAGCAGCCTAAACTACGAGCAGTACTTC. This sequence joins TRBV5-1 and TRBJ2-7; D is uncertain. Germline V gives CDR1 SGHRS, CDR2 YFSETQ. The V end lost 4 bases, the J end lost 3 bases, and 5 bases lay between the germline ends. The CDR3 length is 11 residues.